This passage covers 19 T cell receptor beta chains from one sample sequenced in a study of blood T cell repertoires in COVID-19. Libraries were prepared by immunoSEQ multiplex PCR; TCRdb keeps only in-frame clonotypes and omits some of them. The data contain about 280,000 clones, about 90% of them singletons. Material: peripheral blood. The origin of the receptors is a woman aged 45 to 65 who had recovered from COVID-19.

In its sample, this clone was seen once. CDR3 DNA sequence: TGTGCCAGCAGCTTCCCCCAACTCGACACTGAAGCTTTCTTT. Amino acids: CASSFPQLDTEAFF. The gene calls are TRBV7-2 and TRBJ1-1, with D unclear. The CDR3 runs 14 residues. Germline V gene sequence: CDR1 SGHTA, CDR2 FQGNSA. With 3 bases removed from V and 3 bases from J, the gap between germline ends came to 11 bases.

The V gene is TRBV11-2, the J gene TRBJ1-4; the D gene is possibly TRBD1 (5 bases). This CDR3 spans 15 amino acids. Germline V gene sequence: CDR1 SGHAT, CDR2 FQNNGV. V was trimmed by 4 bases and J by 3 bases, leaving 12 bases between them. CDR3 sequence: CASSSAGRPNEKLFF. The CDR3 DNA reads TGTGCCAGCAGCTCTGCAGGGCGGCCTAATGAAAAACTGTTTTTT.

The rearrangement joins TRBV7-8 to TRBJ2-7; 7 positions match TRBD1. J lost 0 bases, V lost 2 bases, and 1 base had no gene match. This CDR3 comprises 14 residues. CDR1 and CDR2 from the germline V gene are SGHVS and FQNEAQ. The CDR3 nucleotides are TGTGCCAGCAGCTTAACAGGGGCCTCCTACGAGCAGTACTTC. Encoded protein: CASSLTGASYEQYF.

This chain links TRBV12-5 with TRBJ2-1; the match to TRBD2 covers 7 bases. Germline lookup yields CDR1 LGHNT and CDR2 FRNRAP. J gave up 7 bases and V 0 bases, and 15 bases lay outside the gene matches. CDR3 size: 18 residues. CDR3 coding DNA: TGTGCTAGTGGTTTGGTACTCGCGGGAGCACCTTATGGAAATGAGCAGTTCTTC. Its translation is CASGLVLAGAPYGNEQFF.

The chain uses TRBV19 and TRBJ2-3; a weak D match, TRBD2 (7 bases). V lost 1 base, J lost 3 bases, and 11 bases lay in between. Germline V gene data show CDR1 as LNHDA and CDR2 as SQIVND (reference sequence). The length of the CDR3 is 15 residues. CDR3 residues: CASSIGGGATDTQYF. As DNA, the CDR3 is TGTGCCAGTAGTATAGGAGGGGGGGCAACAGATACGCAGTATTTT.

The chain combines TRBV5-6 with TRBJ1-3; possibly TRBD1 for D (5 bases). Trimming shortened V by 1 base and J by 0 bases, and 11 bases separated the two germline ends. CDR1 SGHDT and CDR2 YYEEEE come from the germline V gene. The CDR3 extends over 16 amino acids. CDR3 protein: CASSLRRGYSGNTIYF. Written as DNA, the CDR3 is TGTGCCAGCAGCTTGCGTCGGGGGTACTCTGGAAACACCATATATTTT.

This chain connects TRBV7-8 to TRBJ2-1, with 7 bases lining up with TRBD1. With V trimmed by 0 bases and J by 3 bases, 8 bases remained unmatched. In germline, CDR1 is SGHVS, CDR2 FQNEAQ. This CDR3 contains 17 residues. As DNA, the CDR3 is TGTGCCAGCAGCTTAGCGGAGGACAGGAGTGGCTACAATGAGCAGTTCTTC. It specifies CASSLAEDRSGYNEQFF. Full variable domain (rest looked up from reference TRBV7-8 and TRBJ2-1): GAGVSQSPRYKVAKRGQDVALRCDPISGHVSLFWYQQALGQGPEFLTYFQNEAQLDKSGLPSDRFFAERPEGSVSTLKIQRTQQEDSAVYLCASSLAEDRSGYNEQFFGPGTRLTVL.

The chain combines TRBV29-1 with TRBJ2-1, with 8 bases aligning to TRBD2. Per the germline V gene, CDR1 is SQVTM and CDR2 is ANQGSEA. This CDR3 has 17 amino acids. V lost 0 bases, J lost 7 bases, and 14 bases stayed unmatched. For the CDR3, the DNA is TGCAGCGTTGAAGATCTTTCGGGGGGGCGTGGAGTTAATGAGCAGTTCTTC. Translation gives CSVEDLSGGRGVNEQFF.

This chain uses TRBV2 with TRBJ1-5, with 7 bases lining up with TRBD1. V shed 4 bases and J 11 bases; nucleotides not matched to a gene: 5. The CDR3 sequence is 12 residues long. Germline CDR1 reads SNHLY; CDR2 reads FYNNEI. This CDR3 reads CASSVGTAAQHF. The CDR3 nucleotides are TGTGCCAGCAGTGTGGGGACAGCGGCCCAGCATTTT.

This clone was recorded only once. The rearrangement links TRBV9 to TRBJ2-5, with D perhaps TRBD1 (6 bases). The V gene lost 3 bases and the J gene lost 5 bases, with 11 bases spanning the gap. The CDR3 is 13 residues long. CDR1 is SGDLS, CDR2 YYNGEE, per germline. CDR3 sequence (DNA): TGTGCCAGCAGCGCAGGGGTTCGGGAGACCCAGTACTTC. It codes for CASSAGVRETQYF.

This chain uses TRBV29-1 with TRBJ2-1, with unresolved D. CDR3 length: 10 residues. CDR1 and CDR2 from the germline V gene are SQVTM and ANQGSEA. V lost 8 bases and J lost 6, with 8 bases in between. The DNA of the CDR3 is TGCAGCACCCTCAGCAATGAGCAGTTCTTC. It specifies CSTLSNEQFF.

The rearrangement joins TRBV6-5 to TRBJ2-5, with D unresolved. The CDR3 has 13 residues. Germline CDR1 MNHEY, CDR2 SVGAGI. Trimming took off 0 bases at V and 5 bases at J, with 7 bases between the two ends. The CDR3 reads CASSYSRLETQYF. The CDR3, as DNA: TGTGCCAGCAGTTACTCGAGATTGGAGACCCAGTACTTC.

The rearrangement uses TRBV5-6 and TRBJ2-1; 8 bases match TRBD2. V was clipped by 0 bases and J by 0 bases; unmatched bases: 2. In germline, CDR1 is SGHDT, CDR2 YYEEEE. The CDR3 covers 16 residues. For the CDR3, the DNA is TGTGCCAGCAGCTTGGCGCTAGCGGGCTCCTACAATGAGCAGTTCTTC. It specifies CASSLALAGSYNEQFF.

The chain has TRBV20-1 and TRBJ1-1, with TRBD1 identical over 7 bases. V lost 5 bases, J lost 8 bases, and 2 bases stayed unmatched. Germline values: CDR1 DFQATT, CDR2 SNEGSKA (reference sequence). This CDR3 has 10 amino acids. The CDR3: CSAGQEEAFF. The CDR3 region has the DNA TGCAGTGCTGGACAGGAGGAAGCTTTCTTT.

As for this clone: The germline gene is not matched at one end of the junction; a read error may be the cause. The chain employs TRBV3-1 (or the pseudogene TRBV3-2) and TRBJ1-2; the D is unclear. The CDR3 totals 13 residues. Germline CDR1 is LGHDT and CDR2 is YNNKEL (reference sequence). This chain's CDR3 is CASSPSGSLLNDF. CDR3 sequence (DNA): TGTGCCAGCAGCCCAAGTGGCAGTCTGCTGAATGACTTC.

The genes are TRBV24-1 and TRBJ2-7; 12 bases agree with TRBD2. V dropped 5 bases and J dropped 6; count of bases not matched to a gene: 13. Per the germline V gene, CDR1 is KGHDR and CDR2 is SFDVKD. The CDR3 has 17 amino acids. This chain's CDR3 is CATSALTTSGRRSEQYF. In DNA form, the CDR3 reads TGTGCCACCAGTGCTCTAACGACTAGCGGGAGAAGGAGCGAGCAGTACTTC.

The chain carries TRBV18 and TRBJ1-1; 8 bases fit TRBD1. Germline V gene sequence: CDR1 KGHSH, CDR2 LQKENI. V trimming: 2 bases; J trimming: 3 bases; junction bases outside the gene matches: 11. The CDR3 spans 17 residues. CDR3 protein: CASSPKVPGGSDTEAFF. Written as DNA, the CDR3 is TGTGCCAGCTCACCAAAAGTCCCAGGGGGCTCCGACACTGAAGCTTTCTTT.

This clone has just one count. The V and J genes are TRBV2 and TRBJ1-5; unclear D gene. V was clipped by 2 bases and J by 3 bases, with 11 bases between them. Germline loops: CDR1 SNHLY, CDR2 FYNNEI. This CDR3 is built from 15 residues. CDR3 DNA sequence: TGTGCCAGCAGTGAAACGGGGTTGAACAATCAGCCCCAGCATTTT. Amino acid sequence: CASSETGLNNQPQHF.

This chain joins TRBV6-6 and TRBJ2-2; 10 positions match TRBD1. The CDR3 has 18 residues. The germline V gene has CDR1 MNHNY and CDR2 SVGAGI (reference sequence). The ends lost 5 bases at V and 6 bases at J; junction bases unmatched: 15. This CDR3 reads CASSPLPPGQGRAGELFF. The CDR3 bases are TGTGCCAGCAGTCCACTACCCCCGGGACAGGGGAGGGCCGGGGAGCTGTTTTTT.